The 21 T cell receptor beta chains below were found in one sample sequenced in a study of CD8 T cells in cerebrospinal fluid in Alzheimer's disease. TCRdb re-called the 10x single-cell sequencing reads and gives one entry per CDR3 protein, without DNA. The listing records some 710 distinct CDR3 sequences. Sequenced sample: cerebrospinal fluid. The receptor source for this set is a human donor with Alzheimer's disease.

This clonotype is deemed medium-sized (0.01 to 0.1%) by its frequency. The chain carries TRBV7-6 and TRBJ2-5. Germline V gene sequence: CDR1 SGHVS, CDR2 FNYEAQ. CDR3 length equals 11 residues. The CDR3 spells CASSFQGTQYF.

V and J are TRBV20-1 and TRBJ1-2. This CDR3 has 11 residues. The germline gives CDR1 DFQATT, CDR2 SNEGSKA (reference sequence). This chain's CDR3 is CSASPNYGYTF.

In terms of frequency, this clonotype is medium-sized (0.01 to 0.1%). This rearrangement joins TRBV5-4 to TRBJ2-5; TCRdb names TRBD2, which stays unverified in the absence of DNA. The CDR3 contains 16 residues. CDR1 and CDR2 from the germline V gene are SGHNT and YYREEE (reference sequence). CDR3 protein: CASSLGLAGYQETQYF.

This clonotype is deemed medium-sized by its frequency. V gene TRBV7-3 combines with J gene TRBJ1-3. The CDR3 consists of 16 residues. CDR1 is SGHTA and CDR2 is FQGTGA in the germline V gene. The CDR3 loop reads CASSLNPLGSGNTIYF.

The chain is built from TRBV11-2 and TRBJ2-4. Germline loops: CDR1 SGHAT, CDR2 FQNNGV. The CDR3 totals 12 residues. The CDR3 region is CASSLVGYIQYF.

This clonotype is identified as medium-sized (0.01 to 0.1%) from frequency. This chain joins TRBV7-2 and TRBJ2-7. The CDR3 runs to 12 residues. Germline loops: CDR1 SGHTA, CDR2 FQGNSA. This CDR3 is CASSLVPHEQYF.

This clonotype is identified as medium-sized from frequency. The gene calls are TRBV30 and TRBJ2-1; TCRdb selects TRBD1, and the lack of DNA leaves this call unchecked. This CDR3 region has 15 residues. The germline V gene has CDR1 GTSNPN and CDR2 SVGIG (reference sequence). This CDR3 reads CAWSVRDRYNNEQFF.

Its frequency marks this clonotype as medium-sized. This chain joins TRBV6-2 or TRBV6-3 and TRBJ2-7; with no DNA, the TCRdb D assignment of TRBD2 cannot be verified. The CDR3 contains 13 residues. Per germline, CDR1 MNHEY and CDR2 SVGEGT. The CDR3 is CASSYQAGLEQYF.

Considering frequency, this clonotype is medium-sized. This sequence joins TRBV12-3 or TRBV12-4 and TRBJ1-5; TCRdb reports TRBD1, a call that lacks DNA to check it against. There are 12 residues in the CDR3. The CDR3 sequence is CASTTAGQPQHF.

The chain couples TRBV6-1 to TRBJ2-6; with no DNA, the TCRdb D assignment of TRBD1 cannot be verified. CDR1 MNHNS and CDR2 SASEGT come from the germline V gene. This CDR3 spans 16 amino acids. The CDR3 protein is CALTTGANSGANVLTF.

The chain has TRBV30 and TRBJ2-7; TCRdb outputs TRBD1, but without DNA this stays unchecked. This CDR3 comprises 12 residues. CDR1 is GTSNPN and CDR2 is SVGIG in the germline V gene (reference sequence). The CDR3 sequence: CASSRQGYEQYF.

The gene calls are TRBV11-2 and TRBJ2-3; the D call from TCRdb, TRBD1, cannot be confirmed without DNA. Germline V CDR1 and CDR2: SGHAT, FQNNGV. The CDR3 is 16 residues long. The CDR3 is CACTAGTGGRTDTQYF.

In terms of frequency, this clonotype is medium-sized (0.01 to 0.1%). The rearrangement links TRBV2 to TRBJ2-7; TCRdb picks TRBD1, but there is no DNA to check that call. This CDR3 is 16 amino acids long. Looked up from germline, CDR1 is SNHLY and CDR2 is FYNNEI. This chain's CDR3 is CASSNHRQSLTYEQYF.

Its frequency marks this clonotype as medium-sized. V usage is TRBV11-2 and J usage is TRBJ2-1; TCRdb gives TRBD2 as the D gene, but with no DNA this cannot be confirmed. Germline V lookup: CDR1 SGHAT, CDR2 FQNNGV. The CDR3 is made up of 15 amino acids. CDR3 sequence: CASSFTSGSYNEQFF.

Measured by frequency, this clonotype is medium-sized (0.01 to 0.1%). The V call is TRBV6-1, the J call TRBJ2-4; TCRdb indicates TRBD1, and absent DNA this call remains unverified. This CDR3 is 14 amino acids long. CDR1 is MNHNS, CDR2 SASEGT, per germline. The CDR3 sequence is CASSEAGAVNIQYF.

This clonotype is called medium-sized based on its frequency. The CDR3 sequence is CASSLSGTYNEQFF. V gene TRBV28 combines with J gene TRBJ2-1; as DNA is missing, the TRBD2 call by TCRdb cannot be tested. The germline V gene encodes CDR1 MDHEN and CDR2 SYDVKM. The CDR3 extends over 14 amino acids.

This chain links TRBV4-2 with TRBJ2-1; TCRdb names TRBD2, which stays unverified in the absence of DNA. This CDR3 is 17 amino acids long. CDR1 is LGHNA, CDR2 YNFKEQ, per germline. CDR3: CASSLALAVSSYNEQFF.

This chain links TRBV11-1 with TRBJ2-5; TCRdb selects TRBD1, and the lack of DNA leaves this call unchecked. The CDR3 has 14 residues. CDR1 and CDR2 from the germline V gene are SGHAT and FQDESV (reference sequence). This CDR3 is CASSSRGGPETQYF. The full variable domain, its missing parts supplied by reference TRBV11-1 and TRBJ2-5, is EAEVAQSPRYKITEKSQAVAFWCDPISGHATLYWYRQILGQGPELLVQFQDESVVDDSQLPKDRFSAERLKGVDSTLKIQPAELGDSAMYLCASSSRGGPETQYFGPGTRLLVL.

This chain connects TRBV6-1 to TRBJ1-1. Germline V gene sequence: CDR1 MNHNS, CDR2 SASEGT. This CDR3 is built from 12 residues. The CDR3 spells CASSYVDTEAFF.

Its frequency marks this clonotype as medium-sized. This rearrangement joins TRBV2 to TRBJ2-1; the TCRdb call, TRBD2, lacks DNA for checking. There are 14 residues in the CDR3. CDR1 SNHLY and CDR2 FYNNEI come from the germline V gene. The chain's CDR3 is CASSALAGNNEQFF.

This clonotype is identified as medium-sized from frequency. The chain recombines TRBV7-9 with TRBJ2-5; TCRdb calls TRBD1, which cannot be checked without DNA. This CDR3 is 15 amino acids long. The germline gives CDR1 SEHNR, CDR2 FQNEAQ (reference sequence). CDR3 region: CASSRPGQARGDQYF.